Listed here are 20 T cell receptor beta chains from one sample, sequenced in a study of CD8 T cells in ankylosing spondylitis (dated by TCRdb to the late 2010s). The method behind the library was 5' RACE. Sequencing instrument: Illumina HiSeq 2500. The raw public data were reprocessed by TCRdb itself: fastp quality trimming at Q25, MiXCR clonotype calling, in-frame beta chains only. When rows share a CDR3 protein, they turn into one entry using the most common DNA and genes. The sample contains about 240,000 distinct CDR3 sequences, roughly 8.2% of them found a single time. The ten largest clonotypes hold roughly 5% of the sample. Sequencing was carried out using blood, either unsorted or a sorted T cell fraction (not recorded which). Every receptor here comes from a female donor with ankylosing spondylitis or in good health (not recorded which).

V usage is TRBV7-2 and J usage is TRBJ2-3; D tentatively reads TRBD1 or TRBD2 (5 bases each). Between the trimmed V and J ends, which lost 4 bases and 1 base, there was a span of 15 bases. CDR1 and CDR2 from the germline V gene are SGHTA and FQGNSA. The CDR3 length is 16 residues. The DNA of the CDR3 is TGTGCCAGCAGCTACCCGCCTGGGGGACGCACAGATACGCAGTATTTT. Translation: CASSYPPGGRTDTQYF.

J is TRBJ2-3 and V is TRBV11-2; a possible D gene is TRBD2 (5 bases). The CDR3 covers 15 residues. Germline CDR1 reads SGHAT; CDR2 reads FQNNGV. Trimming took 4 bases from V and 3 from J, leaving 14 bases between them. The CDR3 nucleotides read TGTGCCAGCAGCTCCCCGCGGCTAGCTACAGATACGCAGTATTTT. This codes for CASSSPRLATDTQYF.

This clonotype was seen a few times. V gene TRBV18 combines with J gene TRBJ1-1; TRBD1 aligns across 8 bases. The CDR3 totals 13 residues. Germline V lookup: CDR1 KGHSH, CDR2 LQKENI. V was pared by 7 bases and J by 4 bases, with 5 bases of the junction left unmatched. CDR3 loop: CASLQGEITEAFF. For the CDR3, the DNA is TGTGCCAGCTTACAGGGGGAAATCACTGAAGCTTTCTTT.

Ten or more counts support this clonotype. J is TRBJ2-3 and V is TRBV11-2; D is possibly TRBD2 (5 bases). Germline V gene sequence: CDR1 SGHAT, CDR2 FQNNGV. CDR3 size: 14 residues. Trimming cost V 3 bases and J 6 bases, with 13 bases left between them. The CDR3 region has the DNA TGTGCCAGCAGCTTGGACTTGGAAAGGGATACGCAGTATTTT. Amino acids: CASSLDLERDTQYF.

This clonotype was seen many times. This chain joins TRBV2 and TRBJ1-5; no clear D. CDR3 length equals 14 residues. The V gene's germline CDR1 is SNHLY and CDR2 FYNNEI. V lost 3 bases and J 3 bases, leaving 9 bases between the germline ends. This chain's CDR3 is CASSEVSFNQPQHF. CDR3 DNA sequence: TGTGCCAGCAGTGAGGTCAGCTTCAATCAGCCCCAGCATTTT.

The table lists this clonotype with many counts. The chain uses TRBV20-1 and TRBJ2-4, with D possibly matching TRBD1 (6 bases). The V and J ends lost 6 bases and 6 bases respectively, with 18 bases between them. The CDR3 loop spans 14 amino acids. Germline V gene lookup returns CDR1 DFQATT and CDR2 SNEGSKA (reference sequence). The CDR3 DNA reads as TGCAGTGCCCCTAGGGGGAGTGGGGGAAACATTCAGTACTTC. Translation: CSAPRGSGGNIQYF.

This clonotype was seen at least ten times. The chain joins TRBV2 to TRBJ1-1; a possible D gene is TRBD1 (5 bases). There are 13 residues in the CDR3. Trimming pared 6 bases from V and 2 bases from J, leaving 10 bases between. CDR1 is SNHLY and CDR2 is FYNNEI in the germline V gene. The CDR3 protein is CASRGQTNTEAFF. CDR3 sequence (DNA): TGTGCCAGCAGGGGGCAAACTAACACTGAAGCTTTCTTT.

This clonotype has a count of ten or more. The rearrangement links TRBV12-3 or TRBV12-4 to TRBJ2-7; 11 bases fit TRBD2. There are 17 residues in the CDR3. V lost 1 base, J lost 5 bases, and 10 bases stayed unmatched. The CDR3 region is CASSLVSSGRARHEQYF. CDR3 nucleotides: TGTGCCAGCAGTTTAGTAAGTAGCGGGAGGGCCCGACACGAGCAGTACTTC.

This clonotype was recorded at least ten times. The genes are TRBV27 and TRBJ1-5; 9 bases align to TRBD1. The germline gives CDR1 MNHEY, CDR2 SMNVEV (reference sequence). J was trimmed by 5 bases and V by 5 bases; bases with no gene match: 22. CDR3 size: 20 residues. CDR3 DNA sequence: TGTGCCAGCAGTGCCCTGCCGGGACAGGGAGATCCGGGCATCGATCAGCCCCAGCATTTT. Its translation: CASSALPGQGDPGIDQPQHF.

The chain joins TRBV6-5 to TRBJ2-7; D gene ambiguous. Trimming removed 4 bases from V and 2 bases from J, with 18 bases in between. This CDR3 contains 16 residues. CDR1 is MNHEY, CDR2 SVGAGI, per germline. CDR3 nucleotide sequence: TGTGCCAGCAGTTCCTCCCCGGGCGCATCCGCCTACGAGCAGTACTTC. Translation gives CASSSSPGASAYEQYF.

The chain has TRBV27 and TRBJ2-5, with D perhaps TRBD2 (5 bases). The V end was cut by 0 bases, the J end by 0 bases, with 11 bases between. The CDR3 totals 16 residues. Per the germline V gene, CDR1 is MNHEY and CDR2 is SMNVEV (reference sequence). The CDR3 bases are TGTGCCAGCAGTTTATCTAGCGCAGAGGACCAAGAGACCCAGTACTTC. This encodes CASSLSSAEDQETQYF.

About this clonotype itself: This may arise from a read error, as a much more abundant clone is one base away. This sequence joins TRBV12-3 or TRBV12-4 and TRBJ2-7; D not resolved. V was shortened by 6 bases and J by 8 bases, with 17 bases between the two germline ends. The CDR3 spans 13 residues. CDR3 residues: CASSTGVATKQYF. DNA for the CDR3: TGTGCCAGCAGCACTGGGGTAGCTACCAAGCAGTACTTC.

This clonotype turned up a few times. V is TRBV7-2 and J is TRBJ2-1; 10 bases agree with TRBD1. Germline V gene lookup returns CDR1 SGHTA and CDR2 FQGNSA. This CDR3 is built from 16 residues. V lost 4 bases, J lost 6 bases, and 9 bases stayed unmatched. The CDR3 is CASSSTGDRGFNEQFF. The CDR3 DNA is TGTGCCAGCAGCTCCACTGGGGACAGGGGTTTCAATGAGCAGTTCTTC.

This clonotype has at least ten counts. V and J are TRBV10-2 and TRBJ1-1; D uncertain. This CDR3 has 14 amino acids. V was trimmed by 0 bases and J by 1 base, leaving 6 bases between them. Germline V lookup: CDR1 WSHSY, CDR2 SAAADI. The CDR3 DNA is TGCGCCAGCAGTGAGTCGGTGGGGAACACTGAAGCTTTCTTT. This encodes CASSESVGNTEAFF.

Many counts were recorded for this clonotype. The chain recombines TRBV13 with TRBJ2-5; D call uncertain. V lost 0 bases and J lost 2, with 10 bases in between. Germline lookup yields CDR1 PRHDT and CDR2 FYEKMQ (reference sequence). The CDR3 has 15 residues. In DNA, the CDR3 is TGTGCCAGCAGCTTAGGCTTAACAGAACAAGAGACCCAGTACTTC. Translating it yields CASSLGLTEQETQYF.

This clonotype was seen more than once but under ten times. The chain carries TRBV7-2 and TRBJ1-2; 10 bases align to TRBD1. CDR3 length equals 15 residues. The trim removed 5 bases at V and 4 bases at J, leaving 7 bases unmatched. Looked up from germline, CDR1 is SGHTA and CDR2 is FQGNSA. CDR3 nucleotides: TGTGCCAGCAGCACGGGACAGGGGAGCTCCTATGGCTACACCTTC. This encodes CASSTGQGSSYGYTF.

The table lists this clonotype with many counts. The chain carries TRBV5-6 and TRBJ1-2, with TRBD1 matching over 9 bases. The V gene end was trimmed by 0 bases and the J gene end by 5 bases; junction bases not matched to a gene: 5. Per germline, CDR1 SGHDT and CDR2 YYEEEE. This CDR3 is built from 15 residues. CDR3 amino acids: CASSLAGQGGYGYTF. The CDR3 DNA is TGTGCCAGCAGCTTGGCGGGACAGGGTGGTTATGGCTACACCTTC.

This clonotype was detected many times. The chain has TRBV5-1 and TRBJ2-7; D not certain. The CDR3 runs 14 residues. V shed 0 bases and J shed 1 base, with 8 bases lying between them. The germline CDR1 and CDR2 sequences are SGHRS and YFSETQ. CDR3 bases: TGCGCCAGCAGCTTGGAGGTCAGTTCCTACGAGCAGTACTTC. Its translation is CASSLEVSSYEQYF.

This clonotype was counted ten times or more. This chain links TRBV12-3 or TRBV12-4 with TRBJ2-1, with 13 bases fitting TRBD2. This CDR3 region has 20 residues. V dropped 3 bases and J dropped 4; count of bases not matched to a gene: 15. The DNA of the CDR3 is TGTGCCAGCAGTTTTTTATCCGGGACTAGCGGGATAACTCTTTACAATGAGCAGTTCTTC. Translated, it gives CASSFLSGTSGITLYNEQFF.

V usage is TRBV12-3 or TRBV12-4 and J usage is TRBJ1-1; D is perhaps TRBD1 (6 bases). The CDR3 contains 15 residues. Trimming shortened V by 3 bases and J by 4 bases, and 15 bases separated the two germline ends. The CDR3: CASSFGRGRGTEAFF. CDR3 DNA: TGTGCCAGCAGTTTTGGCCGGGGGCGGGGCACTGAAGCTTTCTTT.